This entry lists 10 T cell receptor beta chains sequenced from one sample in a study of beta chain features in type 1 diabetes. Sequencing targeted expressed TCRB transcripts, as all isolated RNA had been reverse transcribed. Generated by immunoSEQ multiplex PCR, the TCRdb table keeps only in-frame clones and is missing some. The sample shows about 470,000 clones, approximately 31% of them seen only once. Sample: naive CD4+ T cells from blood. Receptors originate from a man younger than 30 in good health.

The genes are TRBV19 and TRBJ2-3; D is uncertain. The V and J ends lost 5 bases and 1 base respectively, with 10 bases between them. This CDR3 spans 14 amino acids. Germline V gene lookup returns CDR1 LNHDA and CDR2 SQIVND (reference sequence). CDR3 protein: CASSELGGTDTQYF. Here the CDR3 DNA reads TGTGCCAGTAGTGAGCTAGGTGGCACAGATACGCAGTATTTT.

J is TRBJ2-7 and V is TRBV30; no clear D. Germline V CDR1 and CDR2: GTSNPN, SVGIG (reference sequence). Trimming pared 1 base from V and 2 bases from J, leaving 9 bases between. The CDR3 has 13 amino acids. The CDR3 DNA reads TGTGCCTGGAGTGAGGATCTGACCTACGAGCAGTACTTC. Its translation is CAWSEDLTYEQYF.

Concerning this clone: An end of the junction differs from the germline gene, which may be a read error. The rearrangement links TRBV6-6 to TRBJ2-4, with a tentative D call TRBD2 (5 bases). Germline V gene lookup returns CDR1 MNHNY and CDR2 SVGAGI (reference sequence). This CDR3 region has 13 residues. CDR3 bases: TGTGCCATCAGTGAGGGATCCCCTATGATTCAGTACTTC. Protein sequence: CAISEGSPMIQYF.

This chain uses TRBV9 with TRBJ2-3; D not resolved. The CDR3 has 16 residues. The V end lost 4 bases, the J end lost 3 bases, and 18 bases lay between the germline ends. Germline CDR1 reads SGDLS; CDR2 reads YYNGEE. The CDR3 nucleotides read TGTGCCAGCAGCCTAAGGCAGCACCTAGGGACAGATACGCAGTATTTT. Translating gives CASSLRQHLGTDTQYF.

DNA of the CDR3: TGCAGCGTTAAACCCGTCAACAGGGACCAAGAGACCCAGTACTTC. Its translation is CSVKPVNRDQETQYF. V usage is TRBV29-1 and J usage is TRBJ2-5, with D possibly being TRBD1 (6 bases). The CDR3 spans 15 residues. The V and J ends lost 5 bases and 0 bases respectively, with 16 bases between them. The V gene's germline CDR1 is SQVTM and CDR2 ANQGSEA.

The chain joins TRBV29-1 to TRBJ2-3; TRBD1 or TRBD2 may be the D gene (5 bases each). CDR1 is SQVTM and CDR2 is ANQGSEA in the germline V gene. The CDR3 length is 14 residues. V was cut by 7 bases and J by 1 base, with 15 bases left in between. The CDR3 reads CSGGYSVCTDTQYF. The CDR3 bases are TGCAGCGGGGGGTATAGCGTGTGCACAGATACGCAGTATTTT.

Concerning this clone: Other DNA sequences in the same sample also yield this CDR3. The chain carries TRBV2 and TRBJ2-5, with a tentative D call TRBD1 (6 bases). The CDR3 consists of 13 residues. Germline V gene sequence: CDR1 SNHLY, CDR2 FYNNEI. V lost 4 bases and J lost 1, with 7 bases in between. CDR3 nucleotide sequence: TGTGCCAGCAGTGGGACAGTCCAAGAGACCCAGTACTTC. This gives the protein CASSGTVQETQYF.

The J gene is TRBJ1-1, the V gene TRBV30, with D maybe TRBD1 (5 bases). Germline V gene sequence: CDR1 GTSNPN, CDR2 SVGIG (reference sequence). This CDR3 contains 14 residues. The ends were cut back, 3 bases at V and 4 bases at J, with 15 bases in the middle. DNA for the CDR3: TGTGCCTGGAGCGGGTGGGGGGTAGTCACTGAAGCTTTCTTT. Its translation is CAWSGWGVVTEAFF.

The gene calls are TRBV2 and TRBJ1-5; D unclear. This CDR3 is 14 amino acids long. The V end was cut by 3 bases, the J end by 5 bases, with 11 bases between. Germline assignment: CDR1 SNHLY and CDR2 FYNNEI. The CDR3 region has the DNA TGTGCCAGCAGTGATAGGACCGGCGATCAGCCCCAGCATTTT. It codes for CASSDRTGDQPQHF.

The chain is built from TRBV30 and TRBJ2-6; TRBD1 aligns across 7 bases. The V gene's germline CDR1 is GTSNPN and CDR2 SVGIG (reference sequence). CDR3 size: 15 residues. The CDR3 loop reads CAYRQGNSGANVLTF. The CDR3 nucleotides are TGTGCGTATCGACAGGGCAATTCTGGGGCCAACGTCCTGACTTTC.